This T cell receptor beta chain is from a study of T cell responses to AZD1222 COVID-19 vaccine. Study context: Second-dose schedules of about 4 or about 12 weeks were combined. Points from the study as a whole: With dominance at 160-218 and 743-854, vaccine-associated CD4 TCRs spanned spike. Only five or six individuals given AZD1222 were seropositive at baseline.

Trimming took 0 bases from V and 8 from J; bases not matched to a gene: 13. Per the germline V gene, CDR1 is LNHNV and CDR2 is YYDKDF (reference sequence). CDR3 length equals 17 residues. About this clone itself: Its antigen is not identified.

Assay used: immunoSEQ multiplex PCR; TCRdb lists only in-frame clones, some missing. The sample consists of about 120,000 clones, 85% to 95% of them appearing once. The gene calls are TRBV15 and TRBJ2-1; 7 positions match TRBD1. The sample was peripheral blood, taken on day 0 of AZD1222 vaccination. This sequence originates from an adult in good health. CDR3 region: CATSRDLAQGYLYEQFF. For the CDR3, the DNA is TGTGCCACCAGCAGAGATTTGGCACAGGGGTATCTTTATGAGCAGTTCTTC. Filled out from reference TRBV15 and TRBJ2-1, the complete variable domain reads DAMVIQNPRYQVTQFGKPVTLSCSQTLNHNVMYWYQQKSSQAPKLLFHYYDKDFNNEADTPDNFQSRRPNTSFCFLDIRSPGLGDTAMYLCATSRDLAQGYLYEQFFGPGTRLTVL.